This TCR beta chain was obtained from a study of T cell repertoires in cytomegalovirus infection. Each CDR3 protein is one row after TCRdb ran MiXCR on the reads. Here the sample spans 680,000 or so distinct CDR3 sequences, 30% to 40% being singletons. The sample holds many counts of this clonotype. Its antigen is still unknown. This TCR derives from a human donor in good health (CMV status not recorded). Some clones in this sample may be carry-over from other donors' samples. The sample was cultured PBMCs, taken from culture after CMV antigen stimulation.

The CDR3 sequence is CASSLAAGGLGDGYTF. The CDR3 coding sequence is TGTGCCAGCAGCTTAGCGGCGGGGGGACTAGGTGATGGCTACACCTTC. The chain links TRBV7-8 to TRBJ1-2, with D tentatively TRBD1 (5 bases). The CDR3 consists of 16 residues. V lost 0 bases and J 6 bases, leaving 17 bases between the germline ends. Germline CDR1 reads SGHVS; CDR2 reads FQNEAQ.